The 25 T cell receptor beta chains below were found in one sample sequenced in a study of neurological immune-mediated disorders (dated by TCRdb to the late 2010s). The library was built by means of 5' RACE. The instrument given in TCRdb is Illumina HiSeq 2500. Starting from the raw public reads, TCRdb applied fastp trimming at Q25, assembled clones with MiXCR and retained in-frame beta chains. When rows share a CDR3 protein, they turn into one entry using the most common DNA and genes. The table for this sample lists approximately 100,000 distinct CDR3 sequences; 3.5% to 4% of them were counted only once. The top ten hold 6% of the sample. Sample: PBMCs. The source is a young woman with multiple sclerosis.

This clonotype occurred a few times. CDR3 protein: CSARGLAHLEQYF. CDR3 nucleotides: TGCAGCGCCAGGGGACTAGCCCACCTCGAGCAGTACTTC. This rearrangement joins TRBV29-1 to TRBJ2-7, with 9 positions matching TRBD2. The J segment lost 6 bases and the V segment lost 7 bases, leaving 10 bases of the junction unmatched. Germline CDR1 SQVTM, CDR2 ANQGSEA. The CDR3 loop spans 13 amino acids.

This clonotype was observed many times. V is TRBV5-1 and J is TRBJ2-1, with D perhaps given as TRBD1 or TRBD2 (5 bases each). The length of the CDR3 is 15 residues. Germline assignment: CDR1 SGHRS and CDR2 YFSETQ. Trimming removed 4 bases at V and 10 bases at J, with 21 bases between. This CDR3 is CASSLSGTEFTEQFF. CDR3 bases: TGCGCCAGCAGCCTCTCCGGGACGGAGTTCACGGAGCAGTTCTTC.

This clonotype was seen repeatedly, ten times or more. The rearrangement joins TRBV7-9 to TRBJ1-6; D is uncertain. This CDR3 has 14 residues. V shed 3 bases and J shed 5 bases, with 8 bases lying between them. The germline V gene encodes CDR1 SEHNR and CDR2 FQNEAQ (reference sequence). The CDR3 loop is CASSLEGNNSPLHF. The CDR3 DNA follows: TGTGCCAGCAGCTTGGAAGGGAATAATTCACCCCTCCACTTT.

There are many counts of this clonotype. The chain couples TRBV6-1 to TRBJ1-5, with D unresolved. Per the germline V gene, CDR1 is MNHNS and CDR2 is SASEGT. Trimming removed 4 bases from V and 3 bases from J, with 16 bases in between. The CDR3 is 16 residues long. CDR3 loop: CASSVGAAGINQPQHF. The CDR3 region has the DNA TGTGCCAGCAGTGTGGGTGCGGCTGGGATCAATCAGCCCCAGCATTTT.

This clonotype was counted a few times. This chain joins TRBV11-2 and TRBJ2-7, with D possibly TRBD2 on 6 matching bases. Germline CDR1 is SGHAT and CDR2 is FQNNGV. This CDR3 region has 15 residues. V was clipped by 1 base and J by 6 bases, with 16 bases between them. CDR3 residues: CASSLVPGVLGEQYF. In DNA, the CDR3 is TGTGCCAGCAGCTTAGTTCCGGGAGTTTTAGGCGAGCAGTACTTC. The full variable domain, with the rest looked up from reference TRBV11-2 and TRBJ2-7, is EAGVAQSPRYKIIEKRQSVAFWCNPISGHATLYWYQQILGQGPKLLIQFQNNGVVDDSQLPKDRFSAERLKGVDSTLKIQPAKLEDSAVYLCASSLVPGVLGEQYFGPGTRLTVT.

This clonotype was picked up many times. V gene TRBV20-1 combines with J gene TRBJ2-5; the match to TRBD2 covers 8 bases. V shed 5 bases, J shed 7 bases, and the junction held 24 bases outside the gene matches. The CDR3 is 18 residues long. Germline loops: CDR1 DFQATT, CDR2 SNEGSKA (reference sequence). The CDR3 coding sequence is TGCAGTGCTCCACATGACTGGGGACTCGCGGGAGGAGGCGGGACCCAGTACTTC. Translation: CSAPHDWGLAGGGGTQYF.

This clonotype was detected a few times. The chain recombines TRBV7-9 with TRBJ2-3; the D is unclear. This CDR3 has 19 amino acids. V was trimmed by 5 bases and J by 5 bases, leaving 29 bases between them. In germline, CDR1 is SEHNR, CDR2 FQNEAQ (reference sequence). The CDR3 DNA sequence: TGTGCCAGCAGCCCCATTTCTTATGAGGTCCTCCGGAAGGGAGATACGCAGTATTTT. It specifies CASSPISYEVLRKGDTQYF. Based on the CDR3 plus reference TRBV7-9 and TRBJ2-3, the full variable domain is DTGVSQNPRHKITKRGQNVTFRCDPISEHNRLYWYRQTLGQGPEFLTYFQNEAQLEKSRLLSDRFSAERPKGSFSTLEIQRTEQGDSAMYLCASSPISYEVLRKGDTQYFGPGTRLTVL.

V usage is TRBV10-3 and J usage is TRBJ1-1; 7 nucleotides match TRBD1. CDR3 length equals 15 residues. The V gene end was trimmed by 7 bases and the J gene end by 1 base; junction bases not matched to a gene: 9. Germline assignment: CDR1 ENHRY and CDR2 SYGVKD. DNA of the CDR3: TGTGCCATCAAGTCGGCCGGGACAGCGAACACTGAAGCTTTCTTT. Translation: CAIKSAGTANTEAFF.

This clonotype occurred many times. The J gene is TRBJ2-7, the V gene TRBV20-1; D gene uncertain. The CDR3 extends over 14 amino acids. The V end was cut by 1 base, the J end by 5 bases, with 15 bases between. CDR1 DFQATT and CDR2 SNEGSKA come from the germline V gene (reference sequence). CDR3 protein: CSARGTILRDEQYF. The CDR3 bases are TGCAGTGCTAGAGGGACGATTCTTCGGGACGAGCAGTACTTC.

The table lists this clonotype with many counts. The chain links TRBV20-1 to TRBJ1-1, with TRBD1 matching 9 bases. CDR1 and CDR2 (germline): DFQATT, SNEGSKA (reference sequence). This CDR3 has 14 amino acids. J lost 2 bases, V lost 5 bases, and 6 bases had no gene match. The DNA of the CDR3 is TGCAGTGCTGGTAGGACAGGGGCAAACACTGAAGCTTTCTTT. As protein: CSAGRTGANTEAFF.

This clonotype has ten or more counts. The chain employs TRBV20-1 and TRBJ2-1, with TRBD2 identical over 10 bases. The CDR3 contains 16 residues. V lost 1 base to trimming and J lost 9 bases; unmatched junction nucleotides: 12. Germline V gene lookup returns CDR1 DFQATT and CDR2 SNEGSKA (reference sequence). The CDR3 nucleotides read TGCAGTGCTAGAGTTTTGAGGACTAGCGGAGAACTTGAGCAGTTCTTC. Encoded protein: CSARVLRTSGELEQFF.

This clonotype has at least ten counts. V is TRBV5-6 and J is TRBJ2-7; D not certain. Trimming took 0 bases from V and 0 from J, leaving 7 bases between them. The CDR3 is 14 amino acids. From germline, CDR1 is SGHDT and CDR2 YYEEEE. The CDR3 bases are TGTGCCAGCAGCTTGGGTCGAAGCTCCTACGAGCAGTACTTC. It is translated as CASSLGRSSYEQYF.

On this clonotype itself: Given a much more abundant clone one base away, this may be a read error. The chain recombines TRBV28 with TRBJ2-7, with D hard to call. The CDR3 is 14 residues long. Germline V gene sequence: CDR1 MDHEN, CDR2 SYDVKM. CDR3 nucleotide sequence: TGTGCCAACAGTTTGGGCAACCCTACCTACGAGCAGTACTTC. It translates to CANSLGNPTYEQYF.

This clonotype has just a few counts. V and J are TRBV6-2 or TRBV6-3 and TRBJ2-1; D unclear. Trimming stripped 5 bases from V and 6 bases from J, with 8 bases between. Germline-derived CDR1 and CDR2 are MNHEY and SVGEGT. This CDR3 spans 12 amino acids. This chain's CDR3 is CASSDRRNEQFF. In DNA, the CDR3 is TGTGCCAGCAGTGACCGCCGCAATGAGCAGTTCTTC.

This clonotype was counted at least ten times. The CDR3 region has the DNA TGTGCCAGTAAATCGGGGGAGAGGGTCGGCACAGATACGCAGTATTTT. This encodes CASKSGERVGTDTQYF. This chain links TRBV19 with TRBJ2-3; D is perhaps TRBD2 (6 bases). The CDR3 covers 16 residues. Germline V lookup: CDR1 LNHDA, CDR2 SQIVND (reference sequence). The V end lost 7 bases, the J end lost 1 base, and 18 bases lay between the germline ends.

This clonotype was observed at least ten times. The CDR3 loop is CASSLEEGSYEQYF. The DNA for the CDR3 is TGTGCCAGCAGCTTAGAGGAGGGCTCCTACGAGCAGTACTTC. This sequence joins TRBV7-6 and TRBJ2-7, with D maybe TRBD2 (6 bases). Trimming removed 1 base from V and 0 bases from J, with 7 bases in between. Germline V CDR1 and CDR2: SGHVS, FNYEAQ. The CDR3 has 14 residues.

This clonotype was observed at least ten times. V gene TRBV7-2 combines with J gene TRBJ1-3; D remains unclear. CDR1 and CDR2 (germline): SGHTA, FQGNSA. There are 17 residues in the CDR3. The V and J ends lost 3 bases and 3 bases respectively, with 18 bases between them. Written as DNA, the CDR3 is TGTGCCAGCAGCTTTTCGGAGGGAGGTCTTTTTGGAAACACCATATATTTT. Protein sequence: CASSFSEGGLFGNTIYF.

V gene TRBV21-1 combines with J gene TRBJ1-3; the table's D call, TRBD1, was not checked against the DNA. TRBV21-1 is tagged as a pseudogene. CDR3 size: 15 residues. CDR3 amino acids: CASSNLGKGLHFPDF. Written as DNA, the CDR3 is TGTGCCAGCAGCAACCTCGGAAAGGGGCTTCATTTCCCTGATTTT.

This clonotype showed up many times. V usage is TRBV5-1 and J usage is TRBJ1-2, with a weak D call TRBD1 (5 bases). V was clipped by 4 bases and J by 2 bases, with 15 bases between them. CDR3 length equals 15 residues. Germline-derived CDR1 and CDR2 are SGHRS and YFSETQ. The CDR3 protein is CASSPQTQVNYGYTF. CDR3 nucleotide sequence: TGCGCCAGCAGCCCACAGACACAGGTGAACTATGGCTACACCTTC.

This clonotype was counted ten times or more. This chain connects TRBV5-6 to TRBJ2-7; 11 bases agree with TRBD2. V was clipped by 4 bases and J by 0 bases; unmatched bases: 6. Germline CDR1 and CDR2: SGHDT and YYEEEE. The CDR3 length is 16 residues. The CDR3 bases are TGTGCCAGCAGCGTAGCTAGCGGGAGGAGCTCCTACGAGCAGTACTTC. Protein: CASSVASGRSSYEQYF.

This clonotype was recorded once. This clone may be a read error of a much larger clone one base away. This chain connects TRBV20-1 to TRBJ2-1; TRBD2 aligns across 11 bases. This CDR3 comprises 14 residues. Germline V gene sequence: CDR1 DFQATT, CDR2 SNEGSKA (reference sequence). With 7 bases clipped from V and 12 bases from J, the junction kept 14 bases outside the gene matches. CDR3 protein: CSVSGLAGGDAQFF. The CDR3 bases are TGCAGTGTCAGCGGGCTAGCGGGAGGAGATGCGCAGTTCTTC.

This clonotype has ten or more counts. The chain recombines TRBV5-1 with TRBJ2-7; a possible D gene is TRBD1 (6 bases). This CDR3 spans 14 amino acids. V was trimmed by 3 bases and J by 3 bases, leaving 13 bases between them. The germline V gene encodes CDR1 SGHRS and CDR2 YFSETQ. This chain's CDR3 is CASSSYGTYYEQYF. Written as DNA, the CDR3 is TGCGCCAGCAGCTCCTACGGGACATACTACGAGCAGTACTTC. Variable domain in full (rest from reference TRBV5-1 and TRBJ2-7): KAGVTQTPRYLIKTRGQQVTLSCSPISGHRSVSWYQQTPGQGLQFLFEYFSETQRNKGNFPGRFSGRQFSNSRSEMNVSTLELGDSALYLCASSSYGTYYEQYFGPGTRLTVT.

This clonotype was counted at least ten times. The rearrangement joins TRBV5-1 to TRBJ2-5; D is unresolved. Germline V lookup: CDR1 SGHRS, CDR2 YFSETQ. Trimming shortened V by 4 bases and J by 1 base, and 11 bases separated the two germline ends. CDR3 size: 14 residues. The CDR3 here is CASSPGRVQETQYF. The CDR3 region has the DNA TGCGCCAGCAGCCCCGGACGCGTCCAAGAGACCCAGTACTTC.

This clonotype was seen at least ten times. The V call is TRBV27, the J call TRBJ2-1; D not certain. This CDR3 is 11 amino acids long. Germline V CDR1 and CDR2: MNHEY, SMNVEV (reference sequence). V lost 2 bases to trimming and J lost 9 bases, with 5 bases between them. The CDR3 region has the DNA TGTGCCAGCAGTTTAGCCGGTGAGCAGTTCTTC. Protein product: CASSLAGEQFF.

In this sample, this clonotype turned up many times. The chain employs TRBV7-8 and TRBJ2-6; maybe TRBD2 (6 bases). V was trimmed by 5 bases and J by 2 bases, leaving 22 bases between them. The CDR3 is 19 amino acids. Per the germline V gene, CDR1 is SGHVS and CDR2 is FQNEAQ. The CDR3 spells CASSIRRGGTGAGANVLTF. The CDR3 nucleotides read TGTGCCAGCAGCATAAGACGAGGAGGGACGGGGGCTGGGGCCAACGTCCTGACTTTC.